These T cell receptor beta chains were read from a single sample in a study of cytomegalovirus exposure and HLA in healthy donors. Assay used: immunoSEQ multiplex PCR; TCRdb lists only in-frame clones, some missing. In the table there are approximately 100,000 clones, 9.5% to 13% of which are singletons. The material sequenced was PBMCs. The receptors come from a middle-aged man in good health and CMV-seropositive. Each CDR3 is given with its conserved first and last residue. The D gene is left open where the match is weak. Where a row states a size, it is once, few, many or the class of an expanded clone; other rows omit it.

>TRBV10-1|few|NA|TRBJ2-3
TGCGCCAGCAGTCCAGGACTTGTACGGGATACGCAGTATTTT
CASSPGLVRDTQYF
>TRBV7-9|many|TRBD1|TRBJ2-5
TGTGCCAGCAGCTTGGGACAGGGCAAAGAGACCCAGTACTTC
CASSLGQGKETQYF
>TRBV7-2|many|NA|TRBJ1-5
TGTGCCAGCAGCCTCAGGGTATTGCACCAGCCCCAGCATTTT
CASSLRVLHQPQHF
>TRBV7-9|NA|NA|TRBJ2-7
TGTGCCAGCAGCCGACAGTGGGAAATCGAGCAGTACTTC
CASSRQWEIEQYF
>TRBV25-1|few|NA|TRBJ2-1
TGTGCCAGCAGTGAATTGACTCACTACAATGAGCAGTTCTTC
CASSELTHYNEQFF
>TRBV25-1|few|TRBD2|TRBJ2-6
TGTGCCAGCAGTGATCTCGACGGGCGGGGGGCAGGGGCCAACGTCCTGACTTTC
CASSDLDGRGAGANVLTF
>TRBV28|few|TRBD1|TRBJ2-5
TGTGCCAGCAGTTTGGACAGGGGGCTCGGGGAGACCCAGTACTTC
CASSLDRGLGETQYF
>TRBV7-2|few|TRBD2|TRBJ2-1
TGTGCCAGCAGCTTACTTGGACTAGCGGGAGGCGGTGAGCAGTTCTTC
CASSLLGLAGGGEQFF
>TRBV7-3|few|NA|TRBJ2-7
TGTGCCAGCAGCTTACATAGCGGCTCCTACGAGCAGTACTTC
CASSLHSGSYEQYF
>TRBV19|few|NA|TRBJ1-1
TGTGCCAGTAGCTCTACGGGGGCTGAAGCTTTCTTT
CASSSTGAEAFF
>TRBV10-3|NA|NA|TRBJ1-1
TGTGCCATTAGCCACAATGGAAACACTGAAGCTTTCTTT
CAISHNGNTEAFF
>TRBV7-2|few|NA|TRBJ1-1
TGTGCCAGCAGCCTCGGAGGAACGAACACTGAAGCTTTCTTT
CASSLGGTNTEAFF
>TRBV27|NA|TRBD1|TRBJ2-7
TGTGCCAGCAGTTTCCTCAGGGGGCTTGGCGAGAAGGACGAGCAGTACTTC
CASSFLRGLGEKDEQYF
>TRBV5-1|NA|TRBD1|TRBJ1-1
TGCGCCAGCAGCTTGTGGAACCGGGACAGGGTTGCTTTCTTT
CASSLWNRDRVAFF
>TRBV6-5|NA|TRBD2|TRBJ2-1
TGTGCCAGCAGAGCATCTAGCGGCCCGTACAATGAGCAGTTCTTC
CASRASSGPYNEQFF
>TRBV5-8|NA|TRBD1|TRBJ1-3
TGTGCCAGCAGCTCCCGGGACAGGGGAAACACCATATATTTT
CASSSRDRGNTIYF
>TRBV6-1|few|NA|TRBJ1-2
TGTGCCAGCAGCCAAAAGGTTTCAGGGTCCTATGGCTACACCTTC
CASSQKVSGSYGYTF
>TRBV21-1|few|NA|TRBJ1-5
TGTGCCAGCAGCAAAGTCGGCAATCAGCCCCAGCATTTT
CASSKVGNQPQHF
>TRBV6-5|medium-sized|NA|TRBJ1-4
TGTGCCAGCAGTTACACCTGGGGGGATGAAAAACTGTTTTTT
CASSYTWGDEKLFF
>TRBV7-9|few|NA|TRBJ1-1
TGTGCCAGCAGCTTAGGCGATCGGGTGAACACTGAAGCTTTCTTT
CASSLGDRVNTEAFF
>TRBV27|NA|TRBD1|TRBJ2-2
TGTGCCATTGCAGGGGGTGGCTCCGGGGAGCTGTTTTTT
CAIAGGGSGELFF
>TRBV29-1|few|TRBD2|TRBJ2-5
TGCAGCGTTGACCGGACTAGCGGAGGGGTACCACCAGAGACCCAGTACTTC
CSVDRTSGGVPPETQYF
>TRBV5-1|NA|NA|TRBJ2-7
TGCGCCAGCAGCTCCGAGGGGGACTACGAGCAGTACTTC
CASSSEGDYEQYF
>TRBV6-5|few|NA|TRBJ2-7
TGTGCCAGCAGTCAAGGGACTTTCCCCTACGAGCAGTACTTC
CASSQGTFPYEQYF
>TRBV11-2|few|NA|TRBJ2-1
TGTGCCAGCAGCTTAAGTAGACACCAAAACAATGAGCAGTTCTTC
CASSLSRHQNNEQFF
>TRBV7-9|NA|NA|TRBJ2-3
TGTGCCAGCATCAGTGGGACATATCTCGATACGCAGTATTTT
CASISGTYLDTQYF
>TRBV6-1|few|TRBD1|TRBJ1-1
TGTGCCACCGATTCCGGGACAGTTGGGAACACTGAAGCTTTCTTT
CATDSGTVGNTEAFF
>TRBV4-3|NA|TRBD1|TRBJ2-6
TGCGCCAGCAGCCACACCATTGGGACAGGGAGGGGTGGTGGGGCCAACGTCCTGACTTTC
CASSHTIGTGRGGGANVLTF